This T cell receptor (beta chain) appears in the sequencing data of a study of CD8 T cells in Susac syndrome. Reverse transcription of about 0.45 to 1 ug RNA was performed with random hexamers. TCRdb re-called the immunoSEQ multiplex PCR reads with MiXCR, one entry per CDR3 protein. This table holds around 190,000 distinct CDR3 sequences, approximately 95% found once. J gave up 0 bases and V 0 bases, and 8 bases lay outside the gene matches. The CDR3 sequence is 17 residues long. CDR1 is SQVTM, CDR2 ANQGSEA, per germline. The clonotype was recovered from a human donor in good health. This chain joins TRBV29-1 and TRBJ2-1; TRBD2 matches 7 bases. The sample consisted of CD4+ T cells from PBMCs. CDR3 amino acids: CSVEDLPGGSSYNEQFF. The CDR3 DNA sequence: TGCAGCGTTGAAGATCTTCCAGGCGGGAGCTCCTACAATGAGCAGTTCTTC.